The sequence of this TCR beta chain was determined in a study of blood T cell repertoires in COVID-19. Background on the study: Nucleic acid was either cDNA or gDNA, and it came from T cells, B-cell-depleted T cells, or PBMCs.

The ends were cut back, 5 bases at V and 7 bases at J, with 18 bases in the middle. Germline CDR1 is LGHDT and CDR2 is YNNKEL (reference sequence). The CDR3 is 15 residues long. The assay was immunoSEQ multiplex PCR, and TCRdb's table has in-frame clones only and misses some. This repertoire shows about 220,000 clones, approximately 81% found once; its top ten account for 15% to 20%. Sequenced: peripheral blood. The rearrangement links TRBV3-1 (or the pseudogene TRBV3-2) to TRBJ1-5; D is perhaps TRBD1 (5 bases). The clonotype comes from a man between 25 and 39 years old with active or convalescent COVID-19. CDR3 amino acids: CASSGGALRGQPQHF. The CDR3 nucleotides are TGTGCCAGCAGCGGCGGTGCCTTACGGGGGCAGCCCCAGCATTTT.